These 29 T cell receptor beta chains originate from one sample sequenced in a study of blood T cell repertoires in COVID-19. The table came from immunoSEQ multiplex PCR; TCRdb's copy has only in-frame clones and leaves some out. The sample has over 250,000 clones; approximately 88% are singletons. Specimen: peripheral blood. The origin of the receptors is a human donor with COVID-19, enrolled during active disease. The donor label of this sample is uncertain.

The rearrangement uses TRBV11-3 and TRBJ2-7; 7 bases are a match to TRBD1. V lost 2 bases to trimming and J lost 5 bases; unmatched junction nucleotides: 6. There are 14 residues in the CDR3. Germline V gene sequence: CDR1 SGHNT, CDR2 YENEEA. CDR3: CASSLRGLSNEQYF. CDR3 DNA sequence: TGTGCCAGCAGCTTAAGGGGGCTATCTAACGAGCAGTACTTC.

A few counts support this clone. This sequence joins TRBV2 and TRBJ1-1; 11 bases are a match to TRBD1. J was trimmed by 4 bases and V by 5 bases; bases with no gene match: 3. CDR3 length: 14 residues. The germline CDR1 and CDR2 sequences are SNHLY and FYNNEI. CDR3 loop: CASSLGQGATEAFF. CDR3 nucleotides: TGTGCCAGCAGTCTCGGACAGGGGGCCACTGAAGCTTTCTTT.

The genes are TRBV5-4 and TRBJ2-3, with TRBD1 identical over 9 bases. With 0 bases clipped from V and 4 bases from J, the junction kept 3 bases outside the gene matches. In germline, CDR1 is SGHNT, CDR2 YYREEE (reference sequence). This CDR3 spans 15 amino acids. CDR3 residues: CASSLETGGSDTQYF. In nucleotides, the CDR3 is TGTGCCAGCAGCTTGGAGACAGGGGGGTCAGATACGCAGTATTTT.

CDR3 protein: CASSLAFGNEQYF. CDR3 DNA: TGTGCCAGCAGTTTAGCGTTCGGGAACGAGCAGTACTTC. The chain is built from TRBV12-3 or TRBV12-4 and TRBJ2-7, with D perhaps matching TRBD2 (5 bases). This CDR3 is built from 13 residues. V shed 0 bases and J shed 5 bases, with 8 bases lying between them.

The V and J genes are TRBV28 and TRBJ2-7, with D perhaps matching TRBD1 (5 bases). The CDR3 has 13 amino acids. The germline V gene has CDR1 MDHEN and CDR2 SYDVKM. The CDR3 DNA sequence: TGTGCTTGCCTGAGGACATTGTCAGGCGAGCAGTACTTC. As protein: CACLRTLSGEQYF.

Concerning this clone: In the same sample, other DNA sequences code for this CDR3. The J gene is TRBJ2-1, the V gene TRBV30; TRBD1 might be the D (6 bases). This CDR3 is 13 amino acids long. CDR1 is GTSNPN, CDR2 SVGIG, per germline (reference sequence). The germline V and J ends were trimmed by 0 bases and 7 bases, with 10 bases remaining between them. The CDR3 is CAWSVGRGNEQFF. The CDR3 nucleotides read TGTGCCTGGAGTGTAGGCAGGGGAAATGAGCAGTTCTTC.

The chain couples TRBV4-3 to TRBJ1-1, with D possibly matching TRBD1 (6 bases). The CDR3 length is 14 residues. Germline V gene lookup returns CDR1 LGHNA and CDR2 YSLEER. Trimming pared 3 bases from V and 6 bases from J, leaving 14 bases between. In DNA form, the CDR3 reads TGCGCCAGCAGCCACAGGGGATCGGGTGCTGAAGCTTTCTTT. This encodes CASSHRGSGAEAFF.

This chain uses TRBV19 with TRBJ2-7, with D hard to call. From germline, CDR1 is LNHDA and CDR2 SQIVND (reference sequence). This CDR3 is built from 14 residues. V was cut by 0 bases and J by 3 bases, with 9 bases left in between. DNA of the CDR3: TGTGCCAGTAGTATAGATCGCGGCGGCTACGAGCAGTACTTC. Its protein is CASSIDRGGYEQYF. The whole variable domain, filled in from reference TRBV19 and TRBJ2-7, reads DGGITQSPKYLFRKEGQNVTLSCEQNLNHDAMYWYRQDPGQGLRLIYYSQIVNDFQKGDIAEGYSVSREKKESFPLTVTSAQKNPTAFYLCASSIDRGGYEQYFGPGTRLTVT.

With regard to this clone: The same CDR3 arises from other DNA sequences in this sample as well. The chain is built from TRBV5-1 and TRBJ2-3, with 10 positions matching TRBD1. The CDR3 totals 15 residues. Germline CDR1 and CDR2: SGHRS and YFSETQ. J was trimmed by 3 bases and V by 0 bases; bases with no gene match: 1. The CDR3 region is CASSLGGQGTDTQYF. As DNA, the CDR3 is TGCGCCAGCAGCTTGGGGGGACAGGGGACAGATACGCAGTATTTT. The full variable domain, its missing parts supplied by reference TRBV5-1 and TRBJ2-3, is KAGVTQTPRYLIKTRGQQVTLSCSPISGHRSVSWYQQTPGQGLQFLFEYFSETQRNKGNFPGRFSGRQFSNSRSEMNVSTLELGDSALYLCASSLGGQGTDTQYFGPGTRLTVL.

The gene calls are TRBV19 and TRBJ2-7; 11 nucleotides align to TRBD2. V trimming: 2 bases; J trimming: 2 bases; junction bases outside the gene matches: 11. Germline CDR1 is LNHDA and CDR2 is SQIVND (reference sequence). The CDR3 has 18 amino acids. The DNA of the CDR3 is TGTGCCAGTAGTATAATCACTAGCGGGAGTTCTCTCCCCTACGAGCAGTACTTC. This gives the protein CASSIITSGSSLPYEQYF. The whole variable domain, filled in from reference TRBV19 and TRBJ2-7, reads DGGITQSPKYLFRKEGQNVTLSCEQNLNHDAMYWYRQDPGQGLRLIYYSQIVNDFQKGDIAEGYSVSREKKESFPLTVTSAQKNPTAFYLCASSIITSGSSLPYEQYFGPGTRLTVT.

The genes are TRBV7-3 and TRBJ2-3, with TRBD2 matching 9 bases. The CDR3 covers 17 residues. V shed 2 bases, J shed 5 bases, and the junction held 11 bases outside the gene matches. Per the germline V gene, CDR1 is SGHTA and CDR2 is FQGTGA. The CDR3 nucleotides read TGTGCCAGCAGCTTAGAGGGAGCGGGAGGTGGGCAAGATACGCAGTATTTT. Residues: CASSLEGAGGGQDTQYF.

This chain uses TRBV30 with TRBJ2-1; TRBD2 agrees at 11 bases. CDR3 length: 15 amino acids. Trimming cost V 2 bases and J 9 bases; bases outside gene matches: 9. Germline CDR1 reads GTSNPN; CDR2 reads SVGIG (reference sequence). CDR3 in DNA: TGTGCCTGGAGTATACTAGCGGGAGTGGGGAGTGAGCAGTTCTTC. Encoded protein: CAWSILAGVGSEQFF.

The rearrangement uses TRBV29-1 and TRBJ2-3; no clear D gene. Germline CDR1 SQVTM, CDR2 ANQGSEA. Trimming shortened V by 0 bases and J by 5 bases, and 6 bases separated the two germline ends. This CDR3 is 12 amino acids long. CDR3 coding DNA: TGCAGCGTTGAAGAGCCCAGAGATACGCAGTATTTT. Its protein is CSVEEPRDTQYF.

The J gene is TRBJ2-3, the V gene TRBV6-5, with 7 bases fitting TRBD2. V shed 10 bases, J shed 1 base, and the junction held 11 bases outside the gene matches. In germline, CDR1 is MNHEY, CDR2 SVGAGI. This CDR3 spans 15 amino acids. CDR3 in DNA: TGTGCCATCATAGAGAAGCGGGAACGCACAGATACGCAGTATTTT. This gives the protein CAIIEKRERTDTQYF.

The chain is built from TRBV7-9 and TRBJ2-1; 12 positions match TRBD2. This CDR3 is 15 amino acids long. Trimming took 4 bases from V and 7 from J; bases not matched to a gene: 5. Germline CDR1 is SEHNR and CDR2 is FQNEAQ (reference sequence). CDR3 nucleotides: TGTGCCAGCAGCTCGACTAGCGGGAGTATAAATGAGCAGTTCTTC. Translating gives CASSSTSGSINEQFF.

The chain links TRBV6-5 to TRBJ1-5, with D possibly matching TRBD1 (5 bases). The V gene lost 4 bases and the J gene lost 4 bases, with 17 bases spanning the gap. Germline values: CDR1 MNHEY, CDR2 SVGAGI. The CDR3 sequence is 16 residues long. CDR3 sequence: CASSWAPGGVNQPQHF. The DNA of the CDR3 is TGTGCCAGCAGTTGGGCCCCTGGGGGGGTTAATCAGCCCCAGCATTTT.

V usage is TRBV10-2 and J usage is TRBJ2-3, with 8 bases that match TRBD2. J lost 6 bases, V lost 2 bases, and 10 bases had no gene match. The CDR3 covers 16 residues. CDR1 and CDR2 (germline): WSHSY, SAAADI. The CDR3 here is CASSERYGRAVDTQYF. CDR3 DNA sequence: TGCGCCAGCAGTGAGCGATACGGGAGGGCCGTGGATACGCAGTATTTT.

The chain joins TRBV21-1 to TRBJ2-6; the D call TRBD1 from the table was never checked on the DNA. TRBV21-1 corresponds to a pseudogene. The CDR3 loop spans 19 amino acids. The CDR3 region has the DNA TGTGCCAGCAGCAAAGCCAGACAGCCTCTCCGCTCTGGGGCCAACGTCCTGACTTTC. Translating gives CASSKARQPLRSGANVLTF.

This clone was recorded once. This sequence joins TRBV7-6 and TRBJ2-7; D may be TRBD2 (5 bases). The CDR3 is made up of 15 amino acids. The V and J ends lost 5 bases and 2 bases respectively, with 16 bases between them. Per germline, CDR1 SGHVS and CDR2 FNYEAQ. The CDR3 nucleotides read TGTGCCAGCAGCCCCGATGGAGGAAGACCCTACGAGCAGTACTTC. As protein: CASSPDGGRPYEQYF.

The chain joins TRBV2 to TRBJ1-6, with D perhaps TRBD1 (6 bases). This CDR3 is built from 13 residues. V was clipped by 8 bases and J by 7 bases, with 12 bases between them. Germline CDR1 SNHLY, CDR2 FYNNEI. The CDR3 reads CASVAGENSPLHF. In nucleotides, the CDR3 is TGTGCCAGCGTGGCAGGGGAAAATTCACCCCTCCACTTT.

This clone showed up just once. The CDR3 DNA follows: TGTGCCAGCATCTTTTCGAACACCATATATTTT. This gives the protein CASIFSNTIYF. V and J are TRBV6-5 and TRBJ1-3; D unresolved. CDR3 size: 11 residues. Looked up from germline, CDR1 is MNHEY and CDR2 is SVGAGI. Between the trimmed V and J ends, which lost 7 bases and 7 bases, there was a span of 8 bases.

This chain's CDR3 is CASKPDRPGYTEAFF. CDR3 in DNA: TGTGCCAGTAAACCGGACCGCCCGGGGTACACTGAAGCTTTCTTT. The V call is TRBV19, the J call TRBJ1-1; D is unclear. Germline CDR1 LNHDA, CDR2 SQIVND (reference sequence). V lost 7 bases, J lost 3 bases, and 18 bases lay in between. CDR3 size: 15 residues. Together with reference TRBV19 and TRBJ1-1, the CDR3 gives the full variable domain: DGGITQSPKYLFRKEGQNVTLSCEQNLNHDAMYWYRQDPGQGLRLIYYSQIVNDFQKGDIAEGYSVSREKKESFPLTVTSAQKNPTAFYLCASKPDRPGYTEAFFGQGTRLTVV.

The V call is TRBV19, the J call TRBJ1-5; TRBD1 matches at 10 bases. Unmatched junction bases numbered 3, after V lost 4 bases and J lost 9 bases. The germline V gene encodes CDR1 LNHDA and CDR2 SQIVND (reference sequence). CDR3 length: 13 amino acids. The CDR3 protein is CASSTRDRGPQHF. CDR3 coding DNA: TGTGCCAGTAGTACTCGGGACAGGGGGCCCCAGCATTTT.

V and J are TRBV19 and TRBJ2-3, with TRBD2 as a possible D gene (5 bases). CDR3 length equals 16 residues. The germline gives CDR1 LNHDA, CDR2 SQIVND (reference sequence). V was clipped by 3 bases and J by 6 bases, with 19 bases between them. CDR3 sequence reads: CASSIQADPSRDTQYF. In DNA form, the CDR3 reads TGTGCCAGTAGTATTCAAGCGGACCCTTCCAGGGATACGCAGTATTTT.

This chain joins TRBV7-2 and TRBJ2-1, with 15 nucleotides matching TRBD2. Trimming removed 5 bases from V and 7 bases from J; junction bases left unmatched: 6. CDR3 size: 16 residues. Germline CDR1 is SGHTA and CDR2 is FQGNSA. CDR3 loop: CASSPRTSGRANEQFF. The CDR3 region has the DNA TGTGCCAGCAGCCCCAGGACTAGCGGGAGGGCGAATGAGCAGTTCTTC.

V gene TRBV28 combines with J gene TRBJ1-1; D uncertain. Germline CDR1 reads MDHEN; CDR2 reads SYDVKM. CDR3 length equals 13 residues. V gave up 4 bases and J gave up 0 bases, with 6 bases separating them. CDR3 in amino acids: CASSYAVNTEAFF. CDR3 DNA: TGTGCCAGCAGTTACGCAGTGAACACTGAAGCTTTCTTT.

Turning to this clone: One end of the junction varies from germline; a read error may be responsible. This chain joins TRBV7-7 and TRBJ2-3, with 8 bases fitting TRBD2. CDR1 SSHAT and CDR2 FNYEAQ come from the germline V gene (reference sequence). The CDR3 length is 16 residues. This chain's CDR3 is CASSLAGSGGTDTQYF. CDR3 coding DNA: TGTGCTAGCAGCTTAGCGGGTAGCGGGGGCACAGATACGCAGTATTTT.

The chain recombines TRBV18 with TRBJ2-2, with 8 bases aligning to TRBD1. Germline V gene sequence: CDR1 KGHSH, CDR2 LQKENI. The CDR3 is made up of 16 amino acids. With V trimmed by 3 bases and J by 4 bases, 7 bases remained unmatched. Written as DNA, the CDR3 is TGTGCCAGCTCACCCCCCGGACAGGGCTCCACCGGGGAGCTGTTTTTT. Translating it yields CASSPPGQGSTGELFF.

The chain employs TRBV5-4 and TRBJ2-1; weak D call: TRBD2 (6 bases). Trimming stripped 3 bases from V and 8 bases from J, with 18 bases between. CDR3 length: 15 residues. Germline V CDR1 and CDR2: SGHNT, YYREEE (reference sequence). The CDR3 reads CASSSGVGEAHEQFF. The CDR3 bases are TGTGCCAGCAGCTCGGGGGTGGGAGAGGCCCATGAGCAGTTCTTC.